Reported below is one T cell receptor beta chain. CDR1 is SGHRS and CDR2 is YFSETQ in the germline V gene. Trimming removed 0 bases from V and 2 bases from J; junction bases left unmatched: 2. The CDR3 totals 15 residues. Every isolated RNA sample was fully reverse transcribed, so sequencing captured expressed TCRB transcripts. This table comes from immunoSEQ multiplex PCR, and its TCRdb copy is limited to in-frame clones, with some not included. The sample contains about 470,000 clones, 25% to 35% of which appear only once. These data come from a study of beta chain features in type 1 diabetes. Each of the CD4+ naive, central memory, regulatory and stem cell-like memory populations was sorted via CD45RO/CCR7/CD25/CD127/CD95/CD27.

Sequences were obtained from naive CD4+ T cells from blood. The chain uses TRBV5-1 and TRBJ2-1; 7 nucleotides align to TRBD1. The TCR was taken from a man aged 18 to 30 in good health. The CDR3 DNA reads as TGCGCCAGCAGCTTGGTTGGGACAGCCTACAATGAGCAGTTCTTC. Amino acids: CASSLVGTAYNEQFF.